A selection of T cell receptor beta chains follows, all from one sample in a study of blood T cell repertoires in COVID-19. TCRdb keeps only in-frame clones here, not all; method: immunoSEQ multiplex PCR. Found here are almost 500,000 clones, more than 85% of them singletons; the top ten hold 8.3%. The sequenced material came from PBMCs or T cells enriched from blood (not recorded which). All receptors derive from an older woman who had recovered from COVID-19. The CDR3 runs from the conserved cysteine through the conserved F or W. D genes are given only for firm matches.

CDR3aa: CASSETWQGKEPQHF; v_gene: TRBV6-1; d_gene: .; j_gene: TRBJ1-5
CDR3aa: CASSVTTAGMNTQYF; v_gene: TRBV5-1; d_gene: .; j_gene: TRBJ2-3
CDR3aa: CASRPTSGERNEQFF; v_gene: TRBV11-2; d_gene: TRBD2; j_gene: TRBJ2-1
CDR3aa: CASSVGEGVWQPQHF; v_gene: TRBV9; d_gene: .; j_gene: TRBJ1-5
CDR3aa: CASSRPAYGTDTQYF; v_gene: TRBV14; d_gene: .; j_gene: TRBJ2-3
CDR3aa: CASSLDRDGGYTF; v_gene: TRBV5-1; d_gene: TRBD1; j_gene: TRBJ1-2
CDR3aa: CASTPTGAGANYGYTF; v_gene: TRBV6-2/TRBV6-3; d_gene: .; j_gene: TRBJ1-2
CDR3aa: CASSSFLAGRNSPLHF; v_gene: TRBV27; d_gene: .; j_gene: TRBJ1-6
CDR3aa: CAWSVPRTGLWGYTF; v_gene: TRBV30; d_gene: .; j_gene: TRBJ1-2
CDR3aa: CAWSSGEKLFF; v_gene: TRBV30; d_gene: .; j_gene: TRBJ1-4
CDR3aa: CASSLAGGAAGYTF; v_gene: TRBV5-1; d_gene: .; j_gene: TRBJ1-2
CDR3aa: CASSPRGNYVDTQYF; v_gene: TRBV18; d_gene: .; j_gene: TRBJ2-3
CDR3aa: CASSGKRGVPYEQYF; v_gene: TRBV13; d_gene: TRBD2; j_gene: TRBJ2-7
CDR3aa: CASSQRRTFNTGELFF; v_gene: TRBV4-1; d_gene: .; j_gene: TRBJ2-2
CDR3aa: CASSIRQGNGYTF; v_gene: TRBV28; d_gene: TRBD1; j_gene: TRBJ1-2
CDR3aa: CASSQGTGNQPQHF; v_gene: TRBV4-2; d_gene: TRBD1; j_gene: TRBJ1-5
CDR3aa: CSASNNYGYTF; v_gene: TRBV20-1; d_gene: .; j_gene: TRBJ1-2
CDR3aa: CAWSVPGSNEKLFF; v_gene: TRBV30; d_gene: .; j_gene: TRBJ1-4
CDR3aa: CASSQRSGTGDNEQFF; v_gene: TRBV4-1; d_gene: TRBD1; j_gene: TRBJ2-1
CDR3aa: CASSPRTGEVSEAFF; v_gene: TRBV18; d_gene: TRBD1; j_gene: TRBJ1-1
CDR3aa: CASSHRYDNEQFF; v_gene: TRBV7-9; d_gene: .; j_gene: TRBJ2-1
CDR3aa: CATSGIGNIQYF; v_gene: TRBV12-3/TRBV12-4; d_gene: .; j_gene: TRBJ2-4
CDR3aa: CASSPEVPELMNTEAFF; v_gene: TRBV18; d_gene: .; j_gene: TRBJ1-1
CDR3aa: CASSTRTGGPYNEQFF; v_gene: TRBV27; d_gene: TRBD1; j_gene: TRBJ2-1
CDR3aa: CASSVEGQGSIQYF; v_gene: TRBV9; d_gene: .; j_gene: TRBJ2-4
CDR3aa: CASSPDRAGEQYF; v_gene: TRBV18; d_gene: TRBD1; j_gene: TRBJ2-7
CDR3aa: CASSGLGANQPQHF; v_gene: TRBV7-9; d_gene: .; j_gene: TRBJ1-5
CDR3aa: CASSPWDIGTGELFF; v_gene: TRBV11-2; d_gene: .; j_gene: TRBJ2-2
CDR3aa: CASSRGAGPSFYGYTF; v_gene: TRBV18; d_gene: .; j_gene: TRBJ1-2
CDR3aa: CASSLAAGWGEQYF; v_gene: TRBV7-2; d_gene: .; j_gene: TRBJ2-7
CDR3aa: CASSLGPRGGWTEAFF; v_gene: TRBV5-4; d_gene: .; j_gene: TRBJ1-1
CDR3aa: CSCSGTSSYNEQFF; v_gene: TRBV29-1; d_gene: TRBD2; j_gene: TRBJ2-1
CDR3aa: CSATQNTEAFF; v_gene: TRBV20-1; d_gene: .; j_gene: TRBJ1-1
CDR3aa: CATSDPAGGLADTQYF; v_gene: TRBV24-1; d_gene: TRBD2; j_gene: TRBJ2-3
CDR3aa: CASSLEDNRFYEQYF; v_gene: TRBV5-1; d_gene: .; j_gene: TRBJ2-7
CDR3aa: CASSFGTGELGYTF; v_gene: TRBV5-5; d_gene: TRBD1; j_gene: TRBJ1-2
CDR3aa: CASQWTVSVTSQNIQYF; v_gene: TRBV2; d_gene: .; j_gene: TRBJ2-4
CDR3aa: CASSISRGDGYTF; v_gene: TRBV19; d_gene: .; j_gene: TRBJ1-2
CDR3aa: CASSPMVGGLGTEAFF; v_gene: TRBV18; d_gene: TRBD1; j_gene: TRBJ1-1
CDR3aa: CASSSLKRAIGTGELFF; v_gene: TRBV27; d_gene: .; j_gene: TRBJ2-2
CDR3aa: CASLGGNYNSPLHF; v_gene: TRBV6-5; d_gene: .; j_gene: TRBJ1-6
CDR3aa: CASSWTGSTEAFF; v_gene: TRBV5-1; d_gene: TRBD1; j_gene: TRBJ1-1
CDR3aa: CASSPARVGDEQYF; v_gene: TRBV18; d_gene: .; j_gene: TRBJ2-7
CDR3aa: CASSRTTDGYTF; v_gene: TRBV6-5; d_gene: .; j_gene: TRBJ1-2
CDR3aa: CASSPRVQGDSPLHF; v_gene: TRBV27; d_gene: .; j_gene: TRBJ1-6
CDR3aa: CASSQGVQAIQETQYF; v_gene: TRBV14; d_gene: .; j_gene: TRBJ2-5
CDR3aa: CASSLDRGIIETQYF; v_gene: TRBV7-9; d_gene: .; j_gene: TRBJ2-5